This T cell receptor beta chain was documented in a study of Graves' ophthalmopathy and Graves' hyperthyroidism. TCR beta CDR3 amplification used RNA transcripts. Investigators did first-round RT-PCR with HTBI primers, then second-round multiplex PCR. TCRdb recomputed calls from the multiplex PCR reads with MiXCR, one row per CDR3 protein. The sample shows tens of thousands of distinct CDR3 sequences, approximately 52% of them seen only once. This clonotype came up a few times. The CDR3 has 15 amino acids. The germline V gene encodes CDR1 SEHNR and CDR2 FQNEAQ (reference sequence). V shed 0 bases and J shed 0 bases, with 8 bases lying between them.

V gene TRBV7-9 combines with J gene TRBJ2-5; D is unresolved. The origin of this receptor is an adult woman with Graves' ophthalmopathy. The sample consisted of peripheral blood. CDR3 bases: TGTGCCAGCAGCTTAGCTTCGCTGTACCAAGAGACCCAGTACTTC. It is translated as CASSLASLYQETQYF.